This is a list of T cell receptor beta chains from one sample in a study of T cell responses to AZD1222 COVID-19 vaccine. Method: immunoSEQ multiplex PCR; TCRdb's copy keeps in-frame clones and lacks some. Found here are about 110,000 clones, around 90% of them singletons; the top ten hold approximately 4.3%. The sequencing here drew on peripheral blood, taken on day 0 of AZD1222 vaccination. The receptors shown here come from an adult in good health. The CDR3 runs from the conserved cysteine through the conserved F or W. A D gene is named only where the DNA matches it firmly. The listing skips clone size in some rows; elsewhere it reads once, few, many or a size class.

TRBJ1-4 TRBD1 NA TRBV19 13 CASSGQGPEKLFF TGTGCCAGTAGTGGACAGGGACCTGAAAAACTGTTTTTT
TRBJ1-5 NA NA TRBV19 17 CASNPPTAPTTSLPQHF TGTGCCAGTAACCCTCCAACGGCCCCGACGACGAGCCTGCCCCAGCATTTT
TRBJ2-3 NA NA TRBV5-1 12 CASSFSTDTQYF TGCGCCAGCAGCTTTTCCACAGATACGCAGTATTTT
TRBJ1-1 NA NA TRBV18 17 CASSPAPTGTLNTEAFF TGTGCCAGCTCACCTGCCCCGACAGGTACCCTGAACACTGAAGCTTTCTTT
TRBJ2-5 NA NA TRBV9 16 CASSVGSDPGWETQYF TGTGCCAGCAGCGTAGGGTCGGACCCAGGCTGGGAGACCCAGTACTTC
TRBJ2-2 NA once TRBV6-4 16 CASSDSSVRGSGELFF TGTGCCAGCAGTGACTCCAGCGTGAGGGGGTCCGGGGAGCTGTTTTTT
TRBJ1-6 TRBD1 NA TRBV5-1 15 CASSLQQGDNSPLHF TGCGCCAGCAGCTTGCAACAGGGGGATAATTCACCCCTCCACTTT
TRBJ1-3 NA NA TRBV24-1 11 CATSRGNTIYF TGTGCCACCAGCCGTGGAAACACCATATATTTT
TRBJ1-6 TRBD1 NA TRBV30 14 CAWRGDRGVSPLHF TGTGCCTGGAGGGGGGACAGGGGAGTTTCACCCCTCCACTTT
TRBJ1-3 TRBD1 NA TRBV5-4 16 CASSSGTDHSGNTIYF TGTGCCAGCAGCTCCGGGACAGATCACTCTGGAAACACCATATATTTT
TRBJ2-7 TRBD2 NA TRBV6-5 13 CASSAGSTYEQYF TGTGCCAGTTCAGCGGGATCCACCTACGAGCAGTACTTC
TRBJ1-1 NA NA TRBV7-9 14 CASSLAGSATEAFF TGTGCCAGCAGCTTAGCGGGAAGTGCCACTGAAGCTTTCTTT
TRBJ1-1 NA NA TRBV24-1 14 CATSDRTGGAEAFF TGTGCCACCAGTGACAGGACGGGAGGCGCTGAAGCTTTCTTT
TRBJ2-6 TRBD1 few TRBV4-3 16 CASSQDRGSGANVLTF TGCGCCAGCAGCCAAGACAGGGGGTCTGGGGCCAACGTCCTGACTTTC
TRBJ2-2 TRBD1 NA TRBV27 15 CASSPNRGPTGELFF TGTGCCAGCAGTCCCAACAGGGGCCCGACCGGGGAGCTGTTTTTT
TRBJ2-1 NA NA TRBV19 15 CASRAGQLAYNEQFF TGTGCCAGTAGGGCGGGGCAGCTTGCATACAATGAGCAGTTCTTC
TRBJ2-5 NA NA TRBV6-2/TRBV6-3 15 CASSSWDTYQETQYF TGTGCCAGCAGTTCCTGGGACACGTACCAAGAGACCCAGTACTTC
TRBJ1-2 TRBD1 few TRBV18 15 CASSPGQGASYGYTF TGTGCCAGCTCACCTGGGCAGGGGGCATCCTATGGCTACACCTTC
TRBJ2-1 TRBD2 NA TRBV4-3 16 CASSQDETSGTNEQFF TGCGCCAGCAGCCAAGATGAGACTAGCGGAACCAATGAGCAGTTCTTC
TRBJ2-7 TRBD2 NA TRBV5-4 15 CASSSRGSFSYEQYF TGTGCCAGCAGCTCCCGCGGGAGCTTCAGCTACGAGCAGTACTTC
TRBJ1-4 NA NA TRBV7-2 15 CASSRTAATNEKLFF TGTGCCAGCAGCCGGACGGCTGCAACTAATGAAAAACTGTTTTTT
TRBJ2-5 NA medium-sized TRBV6-5 14 CASSSRLYQETQYF TGTGCCAGCAGTTCAAGATTGTACCAAGAGACCCAGTACTTC
TRBJ2-5 TRBD2 NA TRBV5-1 16 CASSLAVAGAQETQYF TGCGCCAGCAGCTTGGCGGTAGCGGGGGCCCAAGAGACCCAGTACTTC
TRBJ1-6 NA few TRBV6-1 14 CASSEVGIGSPLHF TGTGCCAGCAGTGAAGTGGGTATTGGCTCACCCCTCCACTTT
TRBJ1-1 NA NA TRBV7-2 14 CASSLSGLNTEAFF TGTGCCAGCAGCTTATCGGGCTTGAACACTGAAGCTTTCTTT
TRBJ1-2 NA NA TRBV7-2 12 CASSFPGVGYTF TGTGCCAGCAGCTTCCCAGGGGTTGGCTACACCTTC
TRBJ1-6 NA NA TRBV3-1/TRBV3-2 12 CASSQADSPLHF TGTGCCAGCAGCCAAGCGGATTCACCCCTCCACTTT
TRBJ1-2 NA NA TRBV19 14 CASRAPGTQRGYTF TGTGCCAGTAGGGCGCCGGGGACGCAACGTGGCTACACCTTC
TRBJ2-1 NA NA TRBV20-1 11 CSASNNNEQFF TGCAGTGCTAGCAATAACAATGAGCAGTTCTTC
TRBJ1-1 NA NA TRBV20-1 11 CSHLGGREAFF TGCAGTCACCTCGGGGGGAGAGAAGCTTTCTTT
TRBJ1-2 NA NA TRBV20-1 15 CSASSRSGTNYGYTF TGCAGTGCTAGTAGTCGGTCGGGGACAAACTATGGCTACACCTTC
TRBJ1-5 NA once TRBV7-8 11 CASSLSDTQHF TGTGCCAGCAGCTTGTCTGACACCCAGCATTTT
TRBJ1-6 NA NA TRBV2 14 CASSDIGVNSPLHF TGTGCCAGCAGTGATATAGGGGTTAATTCACCCCTCCACTTT
TRBJ1-1 NA NA TRBV18 14 CASSPPGRNTEAFF TGTGCCAGCTCACCACCGGGCAGGAACACTGAAGCTTTCTTT
TRBJ2-1 NA NA TRBV3-1/TRBV3-2 16 CASSQVMSGGRNEQFF TGTGCCAGCAGCCAAGTCATGAGCGGAGGTAGGAATGAGCAGTTCTTC
TRBJ2-1 TRBD2 NA TRBV15 16 CATSEAGGLKGNEQFF TGTGCCACCAGCGAAGCGGGAGGGCTAAAGGGCAATGAGCAGTTCTTC
TRBJ2-3 NA NA TRBV7-3 14 CASSLGPSTDTQYF TGTGCCAGCAGCTTAGGGCCCAGCACAGATACGCAGTATTTT
TRBJ2-6 NA NA TRBV18 15 CASSPGGSGANVLTF TGTGCCAGCTCACCCGGTGGCTCTGGGGCCAACGTCCTGACTTTC
TRBJ1-4 NA NA TRBV14 16 CASSQEFSGPNEKLFF TGTGCCAGCAGCCAAGAATTTTCGGGACCCAATGAAAAACTGTTTTTT
TRBJ1-1 NA once TRBV5-1 14 CASSLNGQRAEAFF TGCGCCAGCAGCTTGAATGGACAGAGGGCTGAAGCTTTCTTT
TRBJ1-1 NA NA TRBV6-2/TRBV6-3 15 CASSYYGGPNTEAFF TGTGCCAGCAGTTACTACGGGGGTCCGAACACTGAAGCTTTCTTT
TRBJ1-2 NA NA TRBV6-2/TRBV6-3 17 CASSYSLGGTHNYGYTF TGTGCCAGCAGTTACTCCCTCGGAGGAACGCATAACTATGGCTACACCTTC
TRBJ2-1 NA NA TRBV7-8 15 CASSLEWSANSEQFF TGTGCCAGCAGCTTAGAATGGTCGGCTAACAGTGAGCAGTTCTTC
TRBJ1-4 TRBD1 NA TRBV30 13 CASTGSGNEKLFF TGTGCCTCGACAGGGTCTGGGAATGAAAAACTGTTTTTT
TRBJ1-4 TRBD1 NA TRBV3-1/TRBV3-2 15 CASSQTRDRAEKLFF TGTGCCAGCAGCCAGACCCGGGACAGAGCAGAAAAACTGTTTTTT
TRBJ1-3 NA NA TRBV11-1 15 CASSPVGSSGNTIYF TGTGCCAGCAGCCCGGTAGGAAGCTCTGGAAACACCATATATTTT
TRBJ2-7 TRBD1 NA TRBV30 12 CAWKTGALEQYF TGTGCCTGGAAGACAGGGGCCTTGGAGCAGTACTTC
TRBJ1-2 NA NA TRBV28 16 CASSPPLRGPSYGYTF TGTGCCAGCAGCCCCCCATTGCGCGGTCCCTCCTATGGCTACACCTTC
TRBJ1-1 TRBD1 NA TRBV7-2 14 CASSYLTGTAEAFF TGTGCCAGCAGCTATCTAACCGGGACAGCTGAAGCTTTCTTT
TRBJ1-6 TRBD1 NA TRBV14 16 CASSAEQGALNSPLHF TGTGCCAGCAGCGCCGAACAGGGGGCGCTTAATTCACCCCTCCACTTT
TRBJ2-1 NA NA TRBV7-3 15 CASSSRGDVGNEQFF TGTGCCAGCAGCTCCCGAGGGGACGTGGGCAATGAGCAGTTCTTC
TRBJ1-5 NA few TRBV15 15 CATSRDIGGNQPQHF TGTGCCACCAGCAGAGATATAGGGGGCAATCAGCCCCAGCATTTT
TRBJ2-4 NA NA TRBV9 17 CASSEGVGRLAKNIQYF TGTGCCAGCAGCGAAGGGGTAGGGCGCTTAGCCAAAAACATTCAGTACTTC
TRBJ1-5 NA NA TRBV28 13 CASKGQGNQPQHF TGTGCCAGCAAAGGGCAGGGGAATCAGCCCCAGCATTTT
TRBJ2-1 NA NA TRBV2 12 CASNRYNNEQFF TGTGCCAGCAACAGATACAACAATGAGCAGTTCTTC
TRBJ2-7 NA NA TRBV5-1 14 CASSPGGGSYEQYF TGCGCCAGCAGCCCCGGTGGAGGGAGCTACGAGCAGTACTTC
TRBJ1-1 NA NA TRBV6-2/TRBV6-3 14 CASSTGRVGTEAFF TGTGCCAGCAGCACCGGGCGCGTTGGCACTGAAGCTTTCTTT
TRBJ2-3 TRBD2 NA TRBV7-3 15 CASSSGGASTDTQYF TGTGCCAGCAGCTCCGGGGGGGCCAGCACAGATACGCAGTATTTT
TRBJ1-5 TRBD1 NA TRBV19 15 CASKSTGTGNQPQHF TGTGCCAGTAAGTCCACCGGGACAGGCAATCAGCCCCAGCATTTT
TRBJ2-1 NA NA TRBV20-1 16 CSASRPHTTDYNEQFF TGCAGTGCTAGTAGGCCCCATACGACAGATTACAATGAGCAGTTCTTC